This T cell receptor beta chain was captured by sequencing in a study of response to subunit inactivated influenza vaccine. Whole-study results and caveats: Researchers suggested that each seasonal influenza vaccination recruits few new T cells.

TCRdb reprocessed the RT-PCR reads with MiXCR, giving one entry per CDR3 protein. The table has 800,000 or so distinct CDR3 sequences, about 20% seen once; the top ten hold approximately 10%. As to this clonotype: As yet, its antigen is unknown.

In germline, CDR1 is SGDLS, CDR2 YYNGEE. V gave up 4 bases and J gave up 3 bases; unmatched junction bases: 10. CDR3 length equals 16 residues. The clonotype originates from a man in his fifties who received an inactivated influenza vaccine. The genes are TRBV9 and TRBJ2-1, with 7 bases that match TRBD1. This sample comprised PBMCs from blood, obtained more than 4 days after vaccination. The CDR3 sequence: CASSHGRDRRYNEQFF. The CDR3 DNA is TGTGCCAGCAGCCATGGAAGGGACAGACGCTACAATGAGCAGTTCTTC. Together with reference TRBV9 and TRBJ2-1, the CDR3 gives the full variable domain: DSGVTQTPKHLITATGQRVTLRCSPRSGDLSVYWYQQSLDQGLQFLIQYYNGEERAKGNILERFSAQQFPDLHSELNLSSLELGDSALYFCASSHGRDRRYNEQFFGPGTRLTVL.